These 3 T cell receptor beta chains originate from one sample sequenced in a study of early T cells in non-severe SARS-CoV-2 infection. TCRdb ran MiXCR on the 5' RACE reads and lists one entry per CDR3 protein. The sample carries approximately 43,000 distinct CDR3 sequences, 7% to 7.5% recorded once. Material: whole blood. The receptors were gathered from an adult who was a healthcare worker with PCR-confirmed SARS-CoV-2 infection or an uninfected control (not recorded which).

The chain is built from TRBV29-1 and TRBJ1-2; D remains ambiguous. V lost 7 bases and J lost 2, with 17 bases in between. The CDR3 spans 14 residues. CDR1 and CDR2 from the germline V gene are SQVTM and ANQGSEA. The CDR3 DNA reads TGCAGCGCTTTACAAGGTCCAGTAAACTATGGCTACACCTTC. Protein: CSALQGPVNYGYTF.

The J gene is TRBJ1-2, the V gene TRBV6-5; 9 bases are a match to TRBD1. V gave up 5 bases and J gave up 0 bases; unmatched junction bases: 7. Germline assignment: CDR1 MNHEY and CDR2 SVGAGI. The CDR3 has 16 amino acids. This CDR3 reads CASSKTGGTANYGYTF. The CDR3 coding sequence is TGTGCCAGCAGTAAGACAGGGGGTACAGCTAACTATGGCTACACCTTC.

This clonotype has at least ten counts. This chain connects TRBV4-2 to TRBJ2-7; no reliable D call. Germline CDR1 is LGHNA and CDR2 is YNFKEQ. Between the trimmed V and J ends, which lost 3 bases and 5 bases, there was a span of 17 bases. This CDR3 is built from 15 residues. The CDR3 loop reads CASSHPLSPSNEQYF. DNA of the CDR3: TGTGCCAGCAGCCATCCCCTATCCCCCAGCAACGAGCAGTACTTC.